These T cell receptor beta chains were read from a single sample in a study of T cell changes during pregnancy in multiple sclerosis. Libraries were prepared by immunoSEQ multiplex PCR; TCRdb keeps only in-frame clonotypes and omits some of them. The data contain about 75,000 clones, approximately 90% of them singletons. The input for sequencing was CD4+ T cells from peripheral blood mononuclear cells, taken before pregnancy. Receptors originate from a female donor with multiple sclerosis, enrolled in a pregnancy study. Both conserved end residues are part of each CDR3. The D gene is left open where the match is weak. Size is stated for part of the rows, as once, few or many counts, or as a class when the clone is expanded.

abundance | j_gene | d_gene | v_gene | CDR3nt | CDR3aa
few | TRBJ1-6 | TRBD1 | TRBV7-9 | TGTGCCAGCAGCGGACAGGGGAATAATTCACCCCTCCACTTT | CASSGQGNNSPLHF
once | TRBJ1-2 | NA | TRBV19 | TGTGCCGCCACAGCGGCTAACTATGGCTACACCTTC | CAATAANYGYTF
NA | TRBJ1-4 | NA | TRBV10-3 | TGTGCCATCAGTAACACTATACAACTGTTTTTT | CAISNTIQLFF
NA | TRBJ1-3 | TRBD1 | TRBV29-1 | TGCAGCGTTGTAGGGGAGACAGGGAGAGGAAACACCATATATTTT | CSVVGETGRGNTIYF
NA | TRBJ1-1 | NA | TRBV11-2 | TGTGCCAGCAGAAAAGGGGGGGGCAGAGACACTGAAGCTTTCTTT | CASRKGGGRDTEAFF
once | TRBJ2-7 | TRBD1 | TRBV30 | TGTGCCTGGACGAGGGGGCCCCACGAGCAGTACTTC | CAWTRGPHEQYF
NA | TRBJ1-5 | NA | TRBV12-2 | TGTGCAAGTCGCTTAGTATTTCGGCAGGGAAGGCGTCAGCCCCAGCATTTT | CASRLVFRQGRRQPQHF
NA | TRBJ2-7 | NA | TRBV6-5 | TGTGCCAGCAGTAGCAGAGGCAGCTTCTACGAGCAGTACTTC | CASSSRGSFYEQYF
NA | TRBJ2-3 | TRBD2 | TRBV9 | TGTGCCAGCAGCCAGACTAGCGGGGGGTTGGATACGCAGTATTTT | CASSQTSGGLDTQYF
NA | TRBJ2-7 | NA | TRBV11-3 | TGTGCCAGCAGCTTAGGCCTCGCGGGGTACTACGAGCAGTACTTC | CASSLGLAGYYEQYF
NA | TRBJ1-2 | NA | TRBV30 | TGTGCCTGGAGTGTAGGACAGACCTTCTATGGCTACACCTTC | CAWSVGQTFYGYTF
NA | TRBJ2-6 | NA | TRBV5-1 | TGCGCCAGCAGCCCCGAGGCATCTGGGGCCAACGTCCTGACTTTC | CASSPEASGANVLTF
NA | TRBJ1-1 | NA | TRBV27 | TGTGCCAGCAGTACGCGAGAGTCGGTCACTGAAGCTTTCTTT | CASSTRESVTEAFF
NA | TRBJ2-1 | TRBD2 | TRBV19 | TGTGCCAGTAGTACACTAGCGGGCTACAATGAGCAGTTCTTC | CASSTLAGYNEQFF
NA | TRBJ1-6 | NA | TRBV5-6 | TGTGCCAGCAGCTTGAGGGGAGGATATAATTCACCCCTCCACTTT | CASSLRGGYNSPLHF
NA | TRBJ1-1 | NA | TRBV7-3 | TGTGCCAGCAGCTTCACCGCACAGAACACTGAAGCTTTCTTT | CASSFTAQNTEAFF
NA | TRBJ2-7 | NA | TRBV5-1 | TGCGCCAGCAGCCCCCCCTCGGGCCAGGGCAACCACGAGCAGTACTTC | CASSPPSGQGNHEQYF
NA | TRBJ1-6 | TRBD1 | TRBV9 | TGTGCCAGCAGCGCGGGACAGTCGAGCTCCTATAATTCACCCCTCCACTTT | CASSAGQSSSYNSPLHF
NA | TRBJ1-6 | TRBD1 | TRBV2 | TGTGCCAGCAGTGAAGGGGGGACAGGTAATTCACCCCTCCACTTT | CASSEGGTGNSPLHF
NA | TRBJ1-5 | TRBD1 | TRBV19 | TGTGCCAGTAACCCCTACGGGACAGAAAATCAGCCCCAGCATTTT | CASNPYGTENQPQHF
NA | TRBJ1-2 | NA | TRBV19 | TGTGCCAGTAGTGCCGTTGACTACAGTCCTAACTATGGCTACACCTTC | CASSAVDYSPNYGYTF
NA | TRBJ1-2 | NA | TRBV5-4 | TGTGCCAGCAGCTTTGTTTTCCGTCGAGCTAACTATGGCTACACCTTC | CASSFVFRRANYGYTF
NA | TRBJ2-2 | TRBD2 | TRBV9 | TGTGCCAGCAGCGTAGCCGGTAGCGGGGGAGTTTTGGCGGACACCGGGGAGCTGTTTTTT | CASSVAGSGGVLADTGELFF
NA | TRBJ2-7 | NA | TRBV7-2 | TGTGCCAGCAGCACTTACCTCACAGAGTACGAGCAGTACTTC | CASSTYLTEYEQYF
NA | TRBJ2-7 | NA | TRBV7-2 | TGTGCCAGCAGCCCCATTGTAGATACCTACGAGCAGTACTTC | CASSPIVDTYEQYF
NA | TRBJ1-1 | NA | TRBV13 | TGTGCCAGCAGCTGGAGCGGAAGGACGAACACTGAAGCTTTCTTT | CASSWSGRTNTEAFF
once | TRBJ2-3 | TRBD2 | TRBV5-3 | TGTGCCAGAAGCACTGGACTAGCGGGGGATAACACAGATACGCAGTATTTT | CARSTGLAGDNTDTQYF
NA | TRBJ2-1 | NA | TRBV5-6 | TGTGCCAGCAGCTTGGAACCAAGACTCTCCTACAATGAGCAGTTCTTC | CASSLEPRLSYNEQFF
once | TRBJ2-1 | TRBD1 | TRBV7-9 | TGTGCCAGCAGCTATGCCGGGACAGGCACGATTGAGCAGTTCTTC | CASSYAGTGTIEQFF
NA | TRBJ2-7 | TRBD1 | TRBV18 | TGTGCCAGCTCCTCCGGGACAGGGGCGTACGAGCAGTACTTC | CASSSGTGAYEQYF
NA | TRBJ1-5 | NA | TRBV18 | TGTGCCAGCTCACCACAGTCCGGGGATCAGCCCCAGCATTTT | CASSPQSGDQPQHF
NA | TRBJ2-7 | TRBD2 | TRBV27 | TGTGCCAGCAGATCCTTAGCGGGACCTAGCTCCTACGAGCAGTACTTC | CASRSLAGPSSYEQYF
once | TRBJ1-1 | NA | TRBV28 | TGTGCCAGCAGTTTACTTACTATGAACACTGAAGCTTTCTTT | CASSLLTMNTEAFF
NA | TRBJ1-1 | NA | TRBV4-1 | TGCGCCAGCAGCCAAGACGGTGCTTCTGTAGCTTTCTTT | CASSQDGASVAFF
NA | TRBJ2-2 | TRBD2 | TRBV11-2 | TGTGCCAGCAGCCCAGGGAGGGTCACCGGGGAGCTGTTTTTT | CASSPGRVTGELFF
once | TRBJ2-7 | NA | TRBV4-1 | TGCGCCAGCAGCCTAAACGGGGATCCCTGGGACGAGCAGTACTTC | CASSLNGDPWDEQYF
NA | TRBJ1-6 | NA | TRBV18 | TGTGCCAGCTCACCCGTAAGGGGGACTATAATTCACCCCCTCCACTTT | CASSPVRGTIIHPLHF
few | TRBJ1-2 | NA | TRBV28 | TGTGCCAGCAGTCGCGGGACGGACTATGGCTACACCTTC | CASSRGTDYGYTF
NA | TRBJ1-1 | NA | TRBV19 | TGTGCCAGTATCGGAGGGTTATTGGGCACTGAAGCTTTCTTT | CASIGGLLGTEAFF
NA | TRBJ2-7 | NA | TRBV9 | TGTGCCAGCAGCGTTAGTCCAGGGGGGAACTACGAGCAGTACTTC | CASSVSPGGNYEQYF
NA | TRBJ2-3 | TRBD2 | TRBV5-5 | TGTGCCAGCAGCTTCCGGACTAGCGGGGGACCAAGAGATACGCAGTATTTT | CASSFRTSGGPRDTQYF
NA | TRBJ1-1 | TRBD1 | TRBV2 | TGTGCCAGCCGATCGACAGGGGGCGCATGGGCTGAAGCTTTCTTT | CASRSTGGAWAEAFF
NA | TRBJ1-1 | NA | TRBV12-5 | TGTGCTAGTGGGACCGGACTGGAGAACACTGAAGCTTTCTTT | CASGTGLENTEAFF
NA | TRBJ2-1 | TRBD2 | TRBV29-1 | TGCAGCGTTGGGGGAGGGTCGCAGAAAGCCTACAATGAGCAGTTCTTC | CSVGGGSQKAYNEQFF
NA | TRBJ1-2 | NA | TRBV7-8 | TGTGCCAGCAGCCGCAGCGGGGGGAAGGATTGGAATGGCTACACCTTC | CASSRSGGKDWNGYTF
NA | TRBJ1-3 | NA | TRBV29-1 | TGCAGCGTTATCCCGGGGGGCGGTGGAAACACCATATATTTT | CSVIPGGGGNTIYF
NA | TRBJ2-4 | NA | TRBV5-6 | TGTGCCAGCAGCTTCACCAGGGTTCGTGCCAAAAACATTCAGTACTTC | CASSFTRVRAKNIQYF
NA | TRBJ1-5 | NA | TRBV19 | TGTGCCAGTAGTCCACCCCAGGGGAGCACATTCAATCAGCCCCAGCATTTT | CASSPPQGSTFNQPQHF
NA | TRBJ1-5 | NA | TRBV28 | TGTGCCAGCAGTTTATTATCGGGTAGCAATCAGCCCCAGCATTTT | CASSLLSGSNQPQHF
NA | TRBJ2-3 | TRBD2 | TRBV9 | TGTGCCAGCAGCGCGAGCCGACCGGGACTAGCGGGTTCAGATACGCAGTATTTT | CASSASRPGLAGSDTQYF
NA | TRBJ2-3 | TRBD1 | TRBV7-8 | TGTGCCAGCAGCAGGGGGCCAGATACGCAGTATTTT | CASSRGPDTQYF
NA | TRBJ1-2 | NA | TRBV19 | TGTGCCAGTAGTCTTGGACATCTCTATGGCTACACCTTC | CASSLGHLYGYTF
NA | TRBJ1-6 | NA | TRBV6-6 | TGTGCCAGCAGTTATGGACAAGGAAATTCACCCCTCCACTTT | CASSYGQGNSPLHF
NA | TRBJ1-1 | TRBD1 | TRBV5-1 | TGCGCCAGCAGCTTAGAGACAGGGTTGAACACTGAAGCTTTCTTT | CASSLETGLNTEAFF